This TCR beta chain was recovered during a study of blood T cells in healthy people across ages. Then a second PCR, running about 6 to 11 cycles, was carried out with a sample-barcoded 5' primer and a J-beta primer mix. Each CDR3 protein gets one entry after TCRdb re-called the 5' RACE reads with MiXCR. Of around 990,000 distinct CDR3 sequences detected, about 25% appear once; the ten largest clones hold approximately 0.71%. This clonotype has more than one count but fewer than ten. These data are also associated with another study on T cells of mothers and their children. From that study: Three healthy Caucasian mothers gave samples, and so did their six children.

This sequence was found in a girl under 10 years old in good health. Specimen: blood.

As DNA, the CDR3 is TGTGCCAGCAGTTCCTCCTCTCTACGGGACACCATATATTTT. Its translation is CASSSSSLRDTIYF. This sequence joins TRBV6-6 and TRBJ1-3; D not certain. The length of the CDR3 is 14 residues. V was cut by 4 bases and J by 8 bases, with 15 bases left in between. Germline values: CDR1 MNHNY, CDR2 SVGAGI (reference sequence).